Below, one T cell receptor beta chain is given with its context. The antigen is unknown. The sample holds other DNA sequences that translate to the same CDR3. The data were produced by immunoSEQ multiplex PCR, yet TCRdb's version contains in-frame clones alone and is incomplete. The sample has 160,000 or so clones; 75% to 90% are singletons. The data derive from a study of lymphopenia after photon versus proton radiotherapy. Study conclusions and caveats: Relative stability marked proton patients; photon patients lost diversity and naive cells.

Germline CDR1 reads SGHRS; CDR2 reads YFSETQ. The V end was cut by 0 bases, the J end by 0 bases, with 7 bases between. There are 15 residues in the CDR3. The rearrangement joins TRBV5-1 to TRBJ2-1; D not resolved. Sequenced material: peripheral blood, taken from a patient treated with photon-based radiotherapy. The clonotype comes from a man over 45 with gastric cancer. The DNA of the CDR3 is TGCGCCAGCAGCTTGGCGGCTGGCTCCTACAATGAGCAGTTCTTC. This translates into CASSLAAGSYNEQFF.